What follows are 10 T cell receptor beta chains derived from one specimen sequenced in a study of T cell changes during pregnancy in multiple sclerosis. Some clones are missing from TCRdb's copy, which holds only in-frame ones; the method was immunoSEQ multiplex PCR. The table has roughly 70,000 clones, 90% to 95% seen once. Sequences were derived from peripheral blood, sampled in the third trimester of pregnancy. These receptors originate from a female donor with multiple sclerosis, enrolled in a pregnancy study.

This clone was counted once. V gene TRBV28 combines with J gene TRBJ2-1, with D possibly matching TRBD2 (6 bases). CDR1 MDHEN and CDR2 SYDVKM come from the germline V gene. V lost 7 bases and J 10 bases, leaving 17 bases between the germline ends. The CDR3 spans 13 residues. The CDR3 region is CASTLPGVAEQFF. The CDR3 nucleotides read TGTGCCAGCACCTTACCGGGGGTAGCGGAGCAGTTCTTC.

The chain carries TRBV7-3 and TRBJ2-1, with 8 nucleotides matching TRBD2. J was trimmed by 3 bases and V by 5 bases; bases with no gene match: 6. The CDR3 totals 15 residues. Germline V lookup: CDR1 SGHTA, CDR2 FQGTGA. The CDR3 region has the DNA TGTGCCAGCAGCCCCGCTAGCGGGTTCTACAATGAGCAGTTCTTC. It yields the protein CASSPASGFYNEQFF.

The rearrangement joins TRBV18 to TRBJ2-6, with 10 nucleotides matching TRBD1. The CDR3 spans 21 residues. V was pared by 0 bases and J by 4 bases, with 15 bases of the junction left unmatched. Germline V lookup: CDR1 KGHSH, CDR2 LQKENI. CDR3 residues: CASSPPVARQGATGGANVLTF. In nucleotides, the CDR3 is TGTGCCAGCTCACCACCGGTCGCTCGACAGGGGGCTACGGGCGGGGCCAACGTCCTGACTTTC.

V gene TRBV28 combines with J gene TRBJ1-1; 7 bases map to TRBD1. V lost 2 bases and J lost 1; bases outside the gene matches: 10. The CDR3 consists of 17 residues. Per germline, CDR1 MDHEN and CDR2 SYDVKM. CDR3 coding DNA: TGTGCCAGCAGTTTACCTCCTGACAGGGTGCGGAACACTGAAGCTTTCTTT. It is translated as CASSLPPDRVRNTEAFF. The variable domain in full, with the rest retrieved from reference TRBV28 and TRBJ1-1, is DVKVTQSSRYLVKRTGEKVFLECVQDMDHENMFWYRQDPGLGLRLIYFSYDVKMKEKGDIPEGYSVSREKKERFSLILESASTNQTSMYLCASSLPPDRVRNTEAFFGQGTRLTVV.

A few counts support this clone. The chain has TRBV27 and TRBJ1-4; 7 bases map to TRBD1. Germline loops: CDR1 MNHEY, CDR2 SMNVEV (reference sequence). With V trimmed by 2 bases and J by 7 bases, 4 bases remained unmatched. The CDR3 spans 14 residues. The DNA for the CDR3 is TGTGCCAGCAGTTTAACGACAGGGAGTGAAAAACTGTTTTTT. Translation gives CASSLTTGSEKLFF.

The rearrangement joins TRBV25-1 to TRBJ1-6; no clear D gene. This CDR3 has 14 residues. CDR1 and CDR2 from the germline V gene are MGHDK and SYGVNS. The germline V and J ends were trimmed by 2 bases and 7 bases, with 9 bases remaining between them. CDR3 nucleotides: TGTGCCAGCAGTGAAGGGCCGCTCAATTCACCCCTCCACTTT. Translating gives CASSEGPLNSPLHF.

The J gene is TRBJ1-2, the V gene TRBV30; perhaps TRBD1 as D (6 bases). Germline V gene sequence: CDR1 GTSNPN, CDR2 SVGIG (reference sequence). V was clipped by 0 bases and J by 12 bases, with 14 bases between them. This CDR3 contains 12 residues. CDR3 sequence reads: CAWSVLRGADTF. The CDR3 DNA is TGTGCCTGGAGTGTACTTCGGGGGGCAGACACCTTC.

The V call is TRBV25-1, the J call TRBJ2-1; D is unresolved. V was clipped by 4 bases and J by 0 bases, with 19 bases between them. This CDR3 has 18 amino acids. Looked up from germline, CDR1 is MGHDK and CDR2 is SYGVNS. CDR3 nucleotide sequence: TGTGCCAGCAGTGCCGTTCTAGACTTTCCTTACTCCTACAATGAGCAGTTCTTC. Amino acid sequence: CASSAVLDFPYSYNEQFF.

The chain carries TRBV14 and TRBJ2-1; 11 nucleotides agree with TRBD2. V was pared by 4 bases and J by 0 bases, with 14 bases of the junction left unmatched. Germline assignment: CDR1 SGHDN and CDR2 FVKESK. This CDR3 comprises 20 residues. CDR3 DNA sequence: TGTGCCAGCAGCCCTCTGCCTGGGCTAGCGGGAGGTACCTCCTACAATGAGCAGTTCTTC. This encodes CASSPLPGLAGGTSYNEQFF.

The V gene is TRBV30, the J gene TRBJ2-7, with D maybe TRBD1 (6 bases). The germline V gene has CDR1 GTSNPN and CDR2 SVGIG (reference sequence). The CDR3 consists of 14 residues. Trimming removed 5 bases at V and 2 bases at J, with 16 bases between. The CDR3: CAWGSGTRTYEQYF. The CDR3, as DNA: TGTGCCTGGGGCTCCGGGACACGGACCTACGAGCAGTACTTC.